A single sample is the source of the 18 T cell receptor beta chains below, sequenced in a study of T cell repertoires in cytomegalovirus infection. TCRdb fed the reads into MiXCR, producing one record per CDR3 protein. Of 450,000 to 650,000 distinct CDR3 sequences in the sample, approximately 25% were seen once. The sample taken for sequencing was PBMCs. These TCRs come from a human donor in good health (CMV status not recorded). Some clones in this sample may be carry-over from other donors' samples.

Concerning this clonotype itself: Since a much larger clone is just one base distant, this may be a read error. The CDR3 does not end in the conserved phenylalanine or tryptophan, so this is likely a read error. The rearrangement joins TRBV7-9 to TRBJ1-4; the D gene is possibly TRBD1 (5 bases). CDR1 is SEHNR, CDR2 FQNEAQ, per germline (reference sequence). The V end lost 5 bases, the J end lost 7 bases, and 14 bases lay between the germline ends. CDR3 length equals 14 residues. Written as DNA, the CDR3 is TGTGCCAGCAGCACACAGGTGTCCGGTGAAAAACTGTTTCTT. Translation gives CASSTQVSGEKLFL.

The chain is built from TRBV12-3 or TRBV12-4 and TRBJ1-5; tentative D call: TRBD1 (6 bases). V lost 2 bases and J 5 bases, leaving 13 bases between the germline ends. The CDR3 spans 15 residues. The CDR3 coding sequence is TGTGCCAGCAGTTTATACGCAGGGGTTTATCAGCCCCAGCATTTT. It specifies CASSLYAGVYQPQHF.

The chain recombines TRBV6-6 with TRBJ2-5; 9 positions agree with TRBD2. CDR3 size: 15 residues. Germline V gives CDR1 MNHNY, CDR2 SVGAGI (reference sequence). The junction had 4 bases not matched to a gene; V was cut back by 0 bases and J by 5 bases. CDR3 nucleotide sequence: TGTGCCAGCAGTTACTCGGGACTAGCCGTGGAGACCCAGTACTTC. Translation gives CASSYSGLAVETQYF.

The V gene is TRBV19, the J gene TRBJ1-2, with 12 bases matching TRBD1. CDR1 and CDR2 (germline): LNHDA, SQIVND (reference sequence). The CDR3 has 15 amino acids. V was clipped by 9 bases and J by 7 bases; unmatched bases: 12. This chain's CDR3 is CASSIGDRGLIGYTF. The CDR3 DNA reads TGTGCCAGCTCCATAGGGGACAGGGGGCTGATTGGCTACACCTTC.

The chain has TRBV15 and TRBJ2-4; 16 bases are shared with TRBD2. V gave up 5 bases and J gave up 5 bases; unmatched junction bases: 3. The germline V gene has CDR1 LNHNV and CDR2 YYDKDF (reference sequence). The CDR3 has 16 amino acids. CDR3 sequence (DNA): TGTGCCACCAGCGCGGGGACTAGCGGGGGGGAAAACATTCAGTACTTC. Protein product: CATSAGTSGGENIQYF.

This clonotype was picked up many times. The V call is TRBV6-2 or TRBV6-3, the J call TRBJ2-1; D not resolved. Trimming stripped 2 bases from V and 4 bases from J, with 6 bases between. The germline gives CDR1 MNHEY, CDR2 SVGEGT. The CDR3 sequence is 13 residues long. The CDR3 nucleotides are TGTGCCAGCAGTTACGCTTCTTACAATGAGCAGTTCTTC. This codes for CASSYASYNEQFF.

This clonotype was observed many times. The rearrangement links TRBV7-8 to TRBJ1-4; D perhaps matches TRBD1 (6 bases). Germline loops: CDR1 SGHVS, CDR2 FQNEAQ. This CDR3 spans 15 amino acids. V shed 5 bases and J shed 7 bases, with 17 bases lying between them. CDR3 sequence reads: CASSPGTLPFEKLFF. Written as DNA, the CDR3 is TGTGCCAGCAGCCCCGGGACATTACCATTTGAAAAACTGTTTTTT.

The chain couples TRBV18 to TRBJ1-5, with D tentatively TRBD1 (5 bases). Trimming pared 3 bases from V and 6 bases from J, leaving 15 bases between. Germline V gene lookup returns CDR1 KGHSH and CDR2 LQKENI. The CDR3 loop spans 15 amino acids. CDR3 sequence reads: CASSPSRQNGQPQHF. The CDR3 nucleotides read TGTGCCAGCTCACCTTCCCGACAGAACGGTCAGCCCCAGCATTTT.

This chain joins TRBV24-1 and TRBJ2-7; 8 positions match TRBD2. Germline V CDR1 and CDR2: KGHDR, SFDVKD. This CDR3 has 18 amino acids. Unmatched junction bases numbered 16, after V lost 4 bases and J lost 3 bases. Here the CDR3 DNA reads TGTGCCACCAGTGACCGGGGGAGCGGGAGTCCCCCCTACTACGAGCAGTACTTC. Translation gives CATSDRGSGSPPYYEQYF.

This clonotype has a count of ten or more. The chain joins TRBV7-6 to TRBJ2-7, with TRBD2 identical over 9 bases. This CDR3 has 14 residues. J was trimmed by 3 bases and V by 5 bases; bases with no gene match: 5. CDR1 and CDR2 (germline): SGHVS, FNYEAQ. CDR3 sequence: CASSPKLAGYEQYF. The CDR3 region has the DNA TGTGCCAGCAGCCCTAAACTAGCGGGCTACGAGCAGTACTTC.

In its sample, this clonotype was seen many times. The gene calls are TRBV7-2 and TRBJ1-2; D is ambiguous. Germline V gives CDR1 SGHTA, CDR2 FQGNSA. The CDR3 loop spans 14 amino acids. Trimming removed 1 base at V and 5 bases at J, with 11 bases between. The CDR3 spells CASSLVVLEYGYTF. For the CDR3, the DNA is TGTGCCAGCAGCTTAGTAGTGCTAGAGTATGGCTACACCTTC.

The chain joins TRBV6-2 or TRBV6-3 to TRBJ2-2; D may be TRBD1 (5 bases). The CDR3 totals 15 residues. V was shortened by 6 bases and J by 5 bases, with 16 bases between the two germline ends. Looked up from germline, CDR1 is MNHEY and CDR2 is SVGEGT. CDR3 nucleotide sequence: TGTGCCAGCAGCCCAGGGCAGCGATCGACCGGGGAGCTGTTTTTT. This encodes CASSPGQRSTGELFF.

The gene calls are TRBV29-1 and TRBJ1-5, with 10 bases aligning to TRBD1. Germline V lookup: CDR1 SQVTM, CDR2 ANQGSEA. The CDR3 is 14 residues long. V lost 6 bases and J lost 3; bases outside the gene matches: 5. CDR3 nucleotide sequence: TGCAGCGTCTCCGGGACAGGGGACAATCAGCCCCAGCATTTT. It specifies CSVSGTGDNQPQHF.

This sequence joins TRBV19 and TRBJ2-7; D gene ambiguous. Trimming stripped 1 base from V and 3 bases from J, with 10 bases between. The CDR3 is 14 residues long. CDR1 and CDR2 from the germline V gene are LNHDA and SQIVND (reference sequence). CDR3 sequence: CASSIGPDRYEQYF. The CDR3 DNA is TGTGCCAGTAGTATAGGTCCAGACCGCTACGAGCAGTACTTC.

At least ten counts were recorded for this clonotype. The chain combines TRBV7-2 with TRBJ2-6; maybe TRBD1 (5 bases). The CDR3 totals 17 residues. Trimming removed 4 bases from V and 4 bases from J, with 17 bases in between. CDR1 is SGHTA, CDR2 FQGNSA, per germline. The CDR3, as DNA: TGTGCCAGCAGCTCCATCGGGCAGGGCTCCGGGGCCAACGTCCTGACTTTC. Its translation is CASSSIGQGSGANVLTF.

The chain couples TRBV6-5 to TRBJ2-5, with D tentatively TRBD2 (5 bases). V was clipped by 8 bases and J by 1 base, with 14 bases between them. Germline V gives CDR1 MNHEY, CDR2 SVGAGI. The CDR3 is 14 amino acids. Here the CDR3 DNA reads TGTGCCAGCCGAGGAACGGGGATCCAAGAGACCCAGTACTTC. This gives the protein CASRGTGIQETQYF.

The chain has TRBV28 and TRBJ1-1; unclear D gene. The CDR3 is 12 amino acids. Germline CDR1 reads MDHEN; CDR2 reads SYDVKM. V dropped 5 bases and J dropped 2 bases, with 6 bases sitting between them. CDR3 sequence: CASSAPNTEAFF. The CDR3 DNA follows: TGTGCCAGCAGTGCCCCAAACACTGAAGCTTTCTTT. The full variable domain, its missing parts supplied by reference TRBV28 and TRBJ1-1, is DVKVTQSSRYLVKRTGEKVFLECVQDMDHENMFWYRQDPGLGLRLIYFSYDVKMKEKGDIPEGYSVSREKKERFSLILESASTNQTSMYLCASSAPNTEAFFGQGTRLTVV.

This clonotype was counted many times. The V call is TRBV7-2, the J call TRBJ2-7, with 10 bases identical to TRBD1. Germline loops: CDR1 SGHTA, CDR2 FQGNSA. The CDR3 extends over 14 amino acids. J lost 6 bases, V lost 5 bases, and 7 bases had no gene match. CDR3 DNA sequence: TGTGCCAGCAGCCCTGACAGGGGGCGTCCCGAGCAGTACTTC. Amino acids: CASSPDRGRPEQYF. Variable domain in full (rest from reference TRBV7-2 and TRBJ2-7): GAGVSQSPSNKVTEKGKDVELRCDPISGHTALYWYRQSLGQGLEFLIYFQGNSAPDKSGLPSDRFSAERTGGSVSTLTIQRTQQEDSAVYLCASSPDRGRPEQYFGPGTRLTVT.